The 8 T cell receptor beta chains below were found in one sample sequenced in a study of regulatory T cells in long-lasting Graves disease. Relying on iRepertoire HTBI primers and Arm-PCR of CDR3 regions, the team built TCR beta libraries. From the multiplex PCR reads, TCRdb called clonotypes with MiXCR, one entry per CDR3 protein. The table lists 700,000 or so distinct CDR3 sequences, approximately 31% of them singletons. As to time point: persistent/refractory GD, antithyroid drugs over 5 years with positive TRAb. Scientists built the TCR library using RNA that was extracted from PBMCs. The sample was peripheral blood mononuclear cells (PBMCs), taken when the disease was refractory, from a patient treated with antithyroid drugs. These TCRs come from a female donor with Graves disease.

This clonotype has ten or more counts. V usage is TRBV2 and J usage is TRBJ1-6; D gene uncertain. V was clipped by 7 bases and J by 10 bases, with 14 bases between them. The CDR3 runs 13 residues. Germline-derived CDR1 and CDR2 are SNHLY and FYNNEI. This CDR3 reads CASTGGRGSPLHF. CDR3 bases: TGTGCCAGCACTGGCGGCCGAGGGTCACCCCTCCACTTT.

This clonotype appeared many times. The V gene is TRBV18, the J gene TRBJ1-2; unclear D gene. Germline V gives CDR1 KGHSH, CDR2 LQKENI. There are 11 residues in the CDR3. Trimming removed 2 bases from V and 7 bases from J, with 5 bases in between. The DNA for the CDR3 is TGTGCCAGCTCACCAGATTCTGGCTACACCTTC. Translation: CASSPDSGYTF.

CDR3 sequence reads: CASSLPHNQPQHF. The DNA for the CDR3 is TGTGCCAGCAGCTTACCACATAATCAGCCCCAGCATTTT. V and J are TRBV7-2 and TRBJ1-5; no clear D gene. V dropped 2 bases and J dropped 4 bases, with 6 bases sitting between them. In germline, CDR1 is SGHTA, CDR2 FQGNSA. This CDR3 is 13 amino acids long. Supplemented by reference TRBV7-2 and TRBJ1-5, the full variable domain reads GAGVSQSPSNKVTEKGKDVELRCDPISGHTALYWYRQSLGQGLEFLIYFQGNSAPDKSGLPSDRFSAERTGGSVSTLTIQRTQQEDSAVYLCASSLPHNQPQHFGDGTRLSIL.

This clonotype has only a few counts. The rearrangement uses TRBV20-1 and TRBJ1-5, with TRBD1 matching 10 bases. CDR3 size: 14 residues. Germline values: CDR1 DFQATT, CDR2 SNEGSKA (reference sequence). Trimming at V came to 7 bases and at J to 6 bases, leaving 9 bases not matched to a gene. This chain's CDR3 is CSVPDRGLGQPQHF. The CDR3 region has the DNA TGCAGTGTTCCTGACAGGGGGCTAGGTCAGCCCCAGCATTTT.

The rearrangement joins TRBV19 to TRBJ1-3; possibly TRBD1 for D (6 bases). The CDR3 has 15 amino acids. The V gene lost 7 bases and the J gene lost 2 bases, with 15 bases spanning the gap. The germline V gene encodes CDR1 LNHDA and CDR2 SQIVND (reference sequence). The CDR3 bases are TGTGCCAGTACCATAGGGGACACTCCTGGAAACACCATATATTTT. This gives the protein CASTIGDTPGNTIYF.

This chain links TRBV7-2 with TRBJ1-3; no firm D call. CDR1 and CDR2 (germline): SGHTA, FQGNSA. The CDR3 totals 15 residues. Trimming removed 1 base at V and 4 bases at J, with 11 bases between. The CDR3: CASSLDVSEGNTIYF. CDR3 nucleotide sequence: TGTGCCAGCAGCTTAGACGTCTCGGAAGGAAACACCATATATTTT.

This CDR3 is CASSARGLQETQYF. DNA of the CDR3: TGTGCCAGCAGCGCGAGGGGGTTACAAGAGACCCAGTACTTC. The rearrangement links TRBV9 to TRBJ2-5; possible D gene TRBD1, 6 bases. Per the germline V gene, CDR1 is SGDLS and CDR2 is YYNGEE. This CDR3 spans 14 amino acids. V lost 3 bases and J 2 bases, leaving 11 bases between the germline ends.

In its sample, this clonotype was seen many times. The rearrangement links TRBV12-3 or TRBV12-4 to TRBJ1-2, with D tentatively TRBD1 (5 bases). V was cut by 2 bases and J by 1 base, with 11 bases left in between. The CDR3 runs to 15 residues. In DNA, the CDR3 is TGTGCCAGCAGTTTATTCGGCAGGGATAACTATGGCTACACCTTC. This codes for CASSLFGRDNYGYTF.